Listed below are T cell receptor beta chains from one sample, sequenced in a study of blood T cell repertoires in COVID-19. Here immunoSEQ multiplex PCR was the method, and the copy in TCRdb shows in-frame clones only, minus some. The sample lists around 80,000 clones; roughly 86% were seen once. Material: peripheral blood. The receptor set was obtained from a man aged 55-75 years with acute or convalescent COVID-19. Both conserved end residues are part of each CDR3. D genes are given only for firm matches. Clone size is stated in some rows and not others, as once, few, many or a class when expanded.

V gene	clone size	J gene	D gene	CDR3 protein	CDR3 DNA
TRBV7-3	NA	TRBJ2-7	TRBD2	CASSSNAGGAYEQYF	TGTGCCAGCAGCTCGAACGCGGGGGGAGCCTACGAGCAGTACTTC
TRBV18	few	TRBJ2-1	TRBD1	CASSPGTVFNEQFF	TGTGCCAGCTCGCCCGGGACAGTGTTCAATGAGCAGTTCTTC
TRBV28	NA	TRBJ1-1	NA	CASSFAGPTEAFF	TGTGCCAGCAGTTTCGCAGGCCCCACTGAAGCTTTCTTT
TRBV6-5	NA	TRBJ2-5	TRBD1	CASRGTGQEKTQYF	TGTGCCAGCAGAGGGACAGGGCAAGAAAAGACCCAGTACTTC
TRBV29-1	NA	TRBJ2-7	NA	CSANRGGGTYEQYF	TGCAGCGCCAACCGAGGCGGCGGAACCTACGAGCAGTACTTC
TRBV12-3/TRBV12-4	NA	TRBJ1-1	TRBD1	CASNLQGRTEAFF	TGTGCCAGCAATCTACAGGGGAGGACTGAAGCTTTCTTT
TRBV3-1/TRBV3-2	NA	TRBJ1-5	NA	CASSQEAEGRDQPQHF	TGTGCCAGCAGCCAAGAGGCGGAGGGTCGGGATCAGCCCCAGCATTTT
TRBV7-2	NA	TRBJ1-5	NA	CASSLDPGMNQPQHF	TGTGCCAGCAGCTTAGACCCGGGGATGAATCAGCCCCAGCATTTT
TRBV19	NA	TRBJ1-5	NA	CASSPGDGVYQPQHF	TGTGCCAGTAGCCCGGGGGACGGAGTTTATCAGCCCCAGCATTTT
TRBV28	once	TRBJ1-1	TRBD1	CASTFLGGGDGTEAFF	TGTGCCAGCACCTTTCTAGGGGGCGGGGATGGGACTGAAGCTTTCTTT
TRBV27	once	TRBJ2-3	NA	CASSLRRGGGTQYF	TGTGCCAGCAGTTTGCGACGAGGCGGTGGTACGCAGTATTTT
TRBV6-6	NA	TRBJ1-5	NA	CATSYSNQPQHF	TGTGCCACCTCTTATAGCAATCAGCCCCAGCATTTT
TRBV10-3	NA	TRBJ1-1	TRBD1	CAIGSPGGTEAFF	TGTGCCATCGGTTCACCAGGGGGCACTGAAGCTTTCTTT
TRBV6-2/TRBV6-3	NA	TRBJ1-1	NA	CASSPTAGTPEAFF	TGTGCCAGCAGCCCCACTGCCGGGACACCTGAAGCTTTCTTT
TRBV12-3/TRBV12-4	NA	TRBJ1-3	NA	CASSITGGNTIYF	TGTGCCAGCAGTATAACAGGGGGAAACACCATATATTTT
TRBV5-4	NA	TRBJ2-1	TRBD2	CASKPRTSGGNNEQFF	TGTGCCAGCAAACCTCGGACTAGCGGAGGTAACAATGAGCAGTTCTTC
TRBV9	NA	TRBJ2-1	TRBD2	CASSEIPGGAREQFF	TGTGCCAGCAGCGAAATCCCCGGGGGGGCACGGGAGCAGTTCTTC
TRBV5-1	NA	TRBJ2-2	NA	CASSLDYPGMNTGELFF	TGCGCCAGCAGCTTGGACTACCCGGGGATGAACACCGGGGAGCTGTTTTTT
TRBV19	NA	TRBJ2-7	NA	CASTDRDEQYF	TGTGCCAGTACCGACAGAGACGAGCAGTACTTC
TRBV10-3	NA	TRBJ2-5	TRBD1	CATNGGGQGGETQYF	TGTGCCACTAACGGTGGGGGACAGGGAGGGGAGACCCAGTACTTC
TRBV9	few	TRBJ2-3	NA	CASSVSAGITDTQYF	TGTGCCAGCAGCGTATCGGCGGGGATCACAGATACGCAGTATTTT
TRBV20-1	NA	TRBJ2-1	TRBD2	CSASGSGRFGEQFF	TGCAGTGCTAGTGGTAGCGGGAGGTTTGGTGAGCAGTTCTTC
TRBV7-6	NA	TRBJ1-3	NA	CASSLAQGTGNTIYF	TGTGCCAGCAGCTTAGCTCAGGGGACTGGAAACACCATATATTTT
TRBV7-9	NA	TRBJ1-2	NA	CASSVQGLEGYTF	TGTGCCAGCAGCGTACAGGGTTTGGAGGGCTACACCTTC
TRBV24-1	NA	TRBJ2-2	TRBD1	CATSDRGTGKGTGELFF	TGTGCCACCAGTGATAGAGGGACAGGGAAGGGCACCGGGGAGCTGTTTTTT
TRBV9	few	TRBJ2-2	NA	CASSVVVSGELFF	TGTGCCAGCAGCGTAGTAGTTTCGGGGGAGCTGTTTTTT
TRBV10-1	NA	TRBJ2-4	TRBD1	CARQGKLAKNIQYF	TGCGCCCGACAGGGCAAGCTAGCCAAAAACATTCAGTACTTC
TRBV7-9	NA	TRBJ2-7	TRBD2	CASSYPTSGSTYEQYF	TGTGCCAGCAGCTACCCCACTAGCGGGAGTACCTACGAGCAGTACTTC
TRBV12-1	few	TRBJ2-1	NA	CASSSGLAGSYEQFF	TGTGCCAGCAGCTCGGGACTAGCGGGATCCTACGAGCAGTTCTTC
TRBV6-5	NA	TRBJ2-1	TRBD1	CASSWGGQGSNEQFF	TGTGCCAGCAGCTGGGGGGGACAGGGGAGCAATGAGCAGTTCTTC
TRBV11-2	NA	TRBJ1-1	NA	CASSYLLLANTEAFF	TGTGCCAGCAGCTACCTCCTCTTGGCAAACACTGAAGCTTTCTTT
TRBV6-5	NA	TRBJ1-5	NA	CATRPGNSNQPQHF	TGTGCCACCCGACCGGGAAATAGCAATCAGCCCCAGCATTTT
TRBV10-1	NA	TRBJ2-6	NA	CASSESNGAGGSSGANVLTF	TGCGCCAGCAGTGAGTCTAATGGAGCAGGGGGGTCCTCTGGGGCCAACGTCCTGACTTTC
TRBV10-3	NA	TRBJ2-3	TRBD1	CAIGDRQGLPDTQYF	TGTGCCATCGGGGACAGGCAGGGGTTACCGGATACGCAGTATTTT
TRBV28	NA	TRBJ1-1	NA	CASSLGRGGTEAFF	TGTGCCAGCAGTTTAGGGAGGGGTGGCACTGAAGCTTTCTTT
TRBV6-2/TRBV6-3	NA	TRBJ2-1	NA	CASSYNLQVDEQFF	TGTGCCAGCAGTTACAATCTACAGGTAGACGAGCAGTTCTTC
TRBV30	NA	TRBJ1-1	TRBD1	CAWSWDRKAEAFF	TGTGCCTGGTCTTGGGACAGAAAAGCTGAAGCTTTCTTT
TRBV5-1	once	TRBJ2-7	NA	CASSLGQQQYF	TGCGCCAGCAGCTTGGGACAGCAGCAGTACTTC